The 25 T cell receptor beta chains below were found in one sample sequenced in a study of T cells in narcolepsy. The method was immunoSEQ multiplex PCR; TCRdb's version includes in-frame clones alone and lacks a portion of them. The sample contains 15,000 to 20,000 clones, 72% of which appear only once. Sample: CD45RA- memory CD8+ T cells from PBMCs. These receptors were taken from a human donor with narcolepsy.

V usage is TRBV6-1 and J usage is TRBJ2-1; D gene unclear. The V end was cut by 2 bases, the J end by 4 bases, with 6 bases between. The CDR3 length is 13 residues. Germline-derived CDR1 and CDR2 are MNHNS and SASEGT. The CDR3 coding sequence is TGTGCCAGCAGTGAAACTGGGTACAATGAGCAGTTCTTC. It encodes CASSETGYNEQFF.

The genes are TRBV9 and TRBJ1-5, with a tentative D call TRBD1 (5 bases). Trimming cost V 3 bases and J 3 bases, with 10 bases left between them. The CDR3 has 14 residues. Germline lookup yields CDR1 SGDLS and CDR2 YYNGEE. For the CDR3, the DNA is TGTGCCAGCAGCGGAGGGACCCCCAATCAGCCCCAGCATTTT. Residues: CASSGGTPNQPQHF.

As concerns this clone: This CDR3 is also generated by other DNA sequences in the sample. The gene calls are TRBV10-2 and TRBJ1-5; 12 nucleotides align to TRBD1. Germline trimming cut 3 bases from V and 5 bases from J; bases unmatched to any gene: 2. This CDR3 has 15 residues. Germline CDR1 WSHSY, CDR2 SAAADI. The CDR3 region has the DNA TGCGCCAGCAGTGAAGGGACAGGGGGCGATCAGCCCCAGCATTTT. Residues: CASSEGTGGDQPQHF.

The V and J genes are TRBV7-6 and TRBJ2-2, with 8 bases aligning to TRBD1. Germline V gene sequence: CDR1 SGHVS, CDR2 FNYEAQ. The CDR3 is 18 residues long. The J segment lost 1 base and the V segment lost 7 bases, leaving 14 bases of the junction unmatched. CDR3 region: CASTLTTGESLNTGELFF. The CDR3 coding sequence is TGTGCCAGCACCCTAACGACAGGGGAATCGTTGAACACCGGGGAGCTGTTTTTT.

V and J are TRBV4-2 and TRBJ1-2; D is ambiguous. The germline V gene has CDR1 LGHNA and CDR2 YNFKEQ. Trimming took 2 bases from V and 0 from J, leaving 16 bases between them. The CDR3 extends over 17 amino acids. CDR3 nucleotide sequence: TGTGCCAGCAGCCAATACAGCTCAGTAGCCTCTAACTATGGCTACACCTTC. It codes for CASSQYSSVASNYGYTF.

The chain employs TRBV6-6 and TRBJ2-2; a possible D gene is TRBD2 (5 bases). The V and J ends lost 0 bases and 5 bases respectively, with 10 bases between them. This CDR3 spans 15 amino acids. Germline V gives CDR1 MNHNY, CDR2 SVGAGI (reference sequence). The DNA for the CDR3 is TGTGCCAGCAGTTACTCGAATTGGGAGACCGGGGAGCTGTTTTTT. This codes for CASSYSNWETGELFF.

This chain joins TRBV6-4 and TRBJ2-7, with a weak D call TRBD1 (6 bases). V lost 2 bases and J 3 bases, leaving 11 bases between the germline ends. CDR1 and CDR2 from the germline V gene are MRHNA and SNTAGT. The length of the CDR3 is 14 residues. CDR3 nucleotides: TGTGCCAGCAGTGACAGGGGGACCTACTACGAGCAGTACTTC. Translation: CASSDRGTYYEQYF.

The chain recombines TRBV6-5 with TRBJ2-1, with 8 positions matching TRBD2. Germline CDR1 and CDR2: MNHEY and SVGAGI. The CDR3 totals 15 residues. The V and J ends lost 0 bases and 7 bases, in that order; junction bases with no gene match: 5. CDR3 sequence (DNA): TGTGCCAGCAGTTACTCGGGGACTAGTCGTAATGAGCAGTTCTTC. Protein: CASSYSGTSRNEQFF.

This rearrangement joins TRBV5-1 to TRBJ1-4; D is undetermined. Looked up from germline, CDR1 is SGHRS and CDR2 is YFSETQ. This CDR3 is 15 amino acids long. Trimming cost V 1 base and J 7 bases, with 14 bases left between them. CDR3: CASSLRLGVGEKLFF. DNA for the CDR3: TGCGCCAGCAGCTTGAGGCTTGGGGTCGGTGAAAAACTGTTTTTT.

The chain links TRBV9 to TRBJ1-3, with TRBD1 matching 7 bases. Germline V gene sequence: CDR1 SGDLS, CDR2 YYNGEE. V trimming: 3 bases; J trimming: 3 bases; junction bases outside the gene matches: 6. The CDR3 is 15 residues long. The CDR3 spells CASSASGGYGNTIYF. The CDR3 nucleotides are TGTGCCAGCAGCGCATCAGGGGGGTATGGAAACACCATATATTTT.

The chain recombines TRBV27 with TRBJ2-5; D is undetermined. Germline V CDR1 and CDR2: MNHEY, SMNVEV (reference sequence). This CDR3 spans 12 amino acids. The V end lost 6 bases, the J end lost 11 bases, and 16 bases lay between the germline ends. CDR3 coding DNA: TGTGCCAGCAGCGACCCTGGGGTGGAACAGTACTTC. This encodes CASSDPGVEQYF.

The rearrangement links TRBV11-2 to TRBJ2-5; D call uncertain. Gene TRBJ2-7 matches the end of the DNA better, so the J call may be wrong. The CDR3 loop spans 13 amino acids. Germline V gene lookup returns CDR1 SGHAT and CDR2 FQNNGV. CDR3: CASSSDGSYEQYF. CDR3 DNA: TGTGCCAGCAGTTCCGACGGGTCCTACGAGCAGTACTTC.

This chain connects TRBV19 to TRBJ2-3; D call uncertain. V was pared by 1 base and J by 6 bases, with 8 bases between. There are 13 residues in the CDR3. In germline, CDR1 is LNHDA, CDR2 SQIVND (reference sequence). Written as DNA, the CDR3 is TGTGCCAGTAGTATAGCCCTACCCGATACGCAGTATTTT. Its translation is CASSIALPDTQYF.

The rearrangement joins TRBV2 to TRBJ1-1; D remains ambiguous. The CDR3 contains 14 residues. With 0 bases removed from V and 1 base from J, the gap between germline ends came to 6 bases. Germline lookup yields CDR1 SNHLY and CDR2 FYNNEI. The CDR3 DNA is TGTGCCAGCAGTGAAGCGGGAAAGAACACTGAAGCTTTCTTT. It translates to CASSEAGKNTEAFF.

V usage is TRBV6-1 and J usage is TRBJ1-1, with 8 bases matching TRBD1. CDR3 length equals 15 residues. V lost 9 bases and J lost 0; bases outside the gene matches: 9. CDR1 is MNHNS, CDR2 SASEGT, per germline. The CDR3 coding sequence is TGTGCCAGTAGGCCGACAGGGGTGTTGAACACTGAAGCTTTCTTT. It yields the protein CASRPTGVLNTEAFF.

The gene calls are TRBV19 and TRBJ2-7; 7 bases agree with TRBD1. CDR1 is LNHDA, CDR2 SQIVND, per germline (reference sequence). Germline trimming cut 8 bases from V and 3 bases from J; bases unmatched to any gene: 4. The CDR3 has 12 amino acids. CDR3 loop: CASGDSFYEQYF. The CDR3, as DNA: TGTGCCAGTGGGGACAGCTTCTACGAGCAGTACTTC.

This chain links TRBV5-6 with TRBJ2-1; maybe TRBD2 (6 bases). Germline CDR1 SGHDT, CDR2 YYEEEE. V was pared by 4 bases and J by 8 bases, with 10 bases between. The CDR3 totals 12 residues. CDR3 loop: CASSARRDEQFF. The CDR3 DNA follows: TGTGCCAGCAGCGCGCGGAGGGATGAGCAGTTCTTC. Full variable domain (outside the CDR3, taken from reference TRBV5-6 and TRBJ2-1): DAGVTQSPTHLIKTRGQQVTLRCSPKSGHDTVSWYQQALGQGPQFIFQYYEEEERQRGNFPDRFSGHQFPNYSSELNVNALLLGDSALYLCASSARRDEQFFGPGTRLTVL.

This sequence joins TRBV27 and TRBJ2-5; TRBD2 agrees at 13 bases. The CDR3 is made up of 18 amino acids. V shed 3 bases, J shed 1 base, and the junction held 8 bases outside the gene matches. The germline gives CDR1 MNHEY, CDR2 SMNVEV (reference sequence). This chain's CDR3 is CASSFQGLAGTIQETQYF. The DNA for the CDR3 is TGTGCCAGCAGTTTCCAGGGACTAGCGGGAACTATCCAAGAGACCCAGTACTTC.

The V call is TRBV28, the J call TRBJ2-1, with TRBD2 matching 7 bases. V was clipped by 4 bases and J by 4 bases; unmatched bases: 4. The CDR3 length is 14 residues. Per germline, CDR1 MDHEN and CDR2 SYDVKM. The CDR3 sequence is CASSWLAEYNEQFF. The DNA for the CDR3 is TGTGCCAGCAGTTGGCTAGCGGAGTACAATGAGCAGTTCTTC.

This clone was detected only once. The CDR3 coding sequence is TGTGCCAGCAGCTCTAGCGGGGTCACAGATACGCAGTATTTT. The encoded protein is CASSSSGVTDTQYF. The J gene is TRBJ2-3, the V gene TRBV6-6; TRBD2 matches 9 bases. Per the germline V gene, CDR1 is MNHNY and CDR2 is SVGAGI (reference sequence). The CDR3 is made up of 14 amino acids. The V and J ends lost 6 bases and 2 bases, in that order; junction bases with no gene match: 3.

The rearrangement joins TRBV6-5 to TRBJ1-2, with unresolved D. CDR3 size: 13 residues. Germline V gives CDR1 MNHEY, CDR2 SVGAGI. Trimming left V 2 bases short and J 4 bases short, with 8 bases between. CDR3 sequence reads: CASSYLAGYGYTF. In DNA, the CDR3 is TGTGCCAGCAGTTACCTGGCCGGCTATGGCTACACCTTC.

The rearrangement links TRBV19 to TRBJ1-5; D is perhaps TRBD1 (5 bases). Trimming stripped 7 bases from V and 0 bases from J, with 13 bases between. Germline CDR1 LNHDA, CDR2 SQIVND (reference sequence). The CDR3 has 15 residues. Here the CDR3 reads CASTWTLNSNQPQHF. The CDR3 region has the DNA TGTGCCAGTACCTGGACACTCAATAGCAATCAGCCCCAGCATTTT. Combining the CDR3 with reference TRBV19 and TRBJ1-5 gives the whole variable domain DGGITQSPKYLFRKEGQNVTLSCEQNLNHDAMYWYRQDPGQGLRLIYYSQIVNDFQKGDIAEGYSVSREKKESFPLTVTSAQKNPTAFYLCASTWTLNSNQPQHFGDGTRLSIL.

This clone was counted only a few times. Additional DNA sequences in this sample encode the identical CDR3. The genes are TRBV7-9 and TRBJ1-1; 7 nucleotides align to TRBD1. This CDR3 spans 13 amino acids. Germline CDR1 SEHNR, CDR2 FQNEAQ (reference sequence). The J segment lost 5 bases and the V segment lost 5 bases, leaving 5 bases of the junction unmatched. In nucleotides, the CDR3 is TGTGCCAGCAGCCCACAGGGGTTTACTGAAGCTTTCTTT. It is translated as CASSPQGFTEAFF.

This clone was detected only once. The J gene is TRBJ2-7, the V gene TRBV2; the D gene could be TRBD1 or TRBD2 (5 bases each). The CDR3 length is 14 residues. Germline loops: CDR1 SNHLY, CDR2 FYNNEI. V dropped 1 base and J dropped 5 bases, with 12 bases sitting between them. CDR3 bases: TGTGCCAGCAGTGAAGTTGCGGGCAGGGACGAGCAGTACTTC. Translating gives CASSEVAGRDEQYF.

The rearrangement joins TRBV19 to TRBJ2-3; D is undetermined. This CDR3 has 12 residues. Germline lookup yields CDR1 LNHDA and CDR2 SQIVND (reference sequence). V lost 5 bases to trimming and J lost 5 bases, with 8 bases between them. DNA of the CDR3: TGTGCCAGTAGTGTGAATATAGATACGCAGTATTTT. It codes for CASSVNIDTQYF.